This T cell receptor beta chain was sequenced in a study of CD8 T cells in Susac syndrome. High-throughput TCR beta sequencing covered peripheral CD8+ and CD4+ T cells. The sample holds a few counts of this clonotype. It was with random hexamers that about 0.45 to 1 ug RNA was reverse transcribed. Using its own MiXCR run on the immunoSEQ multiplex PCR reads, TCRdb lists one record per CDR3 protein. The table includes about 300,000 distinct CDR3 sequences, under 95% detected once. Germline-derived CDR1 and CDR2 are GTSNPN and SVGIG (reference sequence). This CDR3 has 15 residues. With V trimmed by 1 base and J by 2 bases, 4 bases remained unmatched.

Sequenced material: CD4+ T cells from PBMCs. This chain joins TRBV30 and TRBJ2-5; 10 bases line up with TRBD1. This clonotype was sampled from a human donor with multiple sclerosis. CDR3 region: CAWSEGTGVQETQYF. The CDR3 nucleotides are TGTGCCTGGAGTGAGGGGACAGGGGTTCAAGAGACCCAGTACTTC.